This T cell receptor beta chain was retrieved from a study of shared clonotypes between healthy human individuals. In the case of this clone: A far larger clone is one base from this, pointing to a likely read error.

Trimming cost V 1 base and J 7 bases, with 7 bases left between them. Germline V gene lookup returns CDR1 GTSNPN and CDR2 SVGIG (reference sequence). The CDR3 contains 11 residues. TCRdb's table, derived via immunoSEQ multiplex PCR, lists solely in-frame clones and lacks some. The repertoire holds 550,000 to 700,000 clones, with 60% to 75% as singletons. This chain links TRBV30 with TRBJ1-2; D uncertain. The receptor's source is a woman between 25 and 40 years old in good health. The sample comprised memory CD4+ T cells sorted from blood. Regarding subset: CD45RA-negative fraction. DNA for the CDR3: TGTGCCTGGAGTGAACTGGGTGGCTACACCTTC. This encodes CAWSELGGYTF.